This entry lists 10 T cell receptor beta chains sequenced from one sample in a study of cytomegalovirus exposure and HLA in healthy donors. Primers for the PCR totalled 60 Vbeta and 13 Jbeta. Sequenced by immunoSEQ multiplex PCR; TCRdb stores in-frame clones only, minus some. The sample records around 210,000 clones, about 81% being singletons. Sequencing was carried out using PBMCs. The source of these receptors is a woman between 40 and 50 years old in good health and CMV-seronegative.

This chain connects TRBV27 to TRBJ2-7; 7 positions match TRBD2. J gave up 0 bases and V 8 bases, and 7 bases lay outside the gene matches. This CDR3 spans 14 amino acids. In germline, CDR1 is MNHEY, CDR2 SMNVEV (reference sequence). The CDR3 sequence: CASQTGTNSYEQYF. Here the CDR3 DNA reads TGTGCCAGCCAAACCGGGACTAACTCCTACGAGCAGTACTTC.

The chain employs TRBV6-5 and TRBJ2-7; 8 bases fit TRBD1. V lost 5 bases and J lost 4; bases outside the gene matches: 10. CDR1 and CDR2 (germline): MNHEY, SVGAGI. This CDR3 spans 15 amino acids. The CDR3 is CASSRRTGFAYEQYF. For the CDR3, the DNA is TGTGCCAGCAGTAGGCGGACAGGGTTCGCTTACGAGCAGTACTTC.

The V gene is TRBV10-3, the J gene TRBJ2-1; 7 bases line up with TRBD2. The CDR3 is 16 amino acids. CDR1 is ENHRY and CDR2 is SYGVKD in the germline V gene. V gave up 5 bases and J gave up 4 bases; unmatched junction bases: 11. This chain's CDR3 is CAISFGPLARYNEQFF. The CDR3 DNA reads TGTGCCATCAGTTTCGGTCCACTAGCGCGGTACAATGAGCAGTTCTTC.

The V gene is TRBV6-6, the J gene TRBJ2-7; D perhaps matches TRBD1 (6 bases). This CDR3 region has 14 residues. Germline CDR1 reads MNHNY; CDR2 reads SVGAGI (reference sequence). The germline V and J ends were trimmed by 5 bases and 6 bases, with 17 bases remaining between them. The CDR3 DNA is TGTGCCAGCAGTGCTACAGGGTATCAGGCCGAGCAGTACTTC. Translating it yields CASSATGYQAEQYF.

The CDR3 nucleotides read TGTGCCAGTGACAGACACGGGGAGCTGTTTTTT. It is translated as CASDRHGELFF. The rearrangement joins TRBV19 to TRBJ2-2; tentative D call: TRBD1 (5 bases). V dropped 8 bases and J dropped 7 bases, with 8 bases sitting between them. Germline V lookup: CDR1 LNHDA, CDR2 SQIVND (reference sequence). The CDR3 consists of 11 residues. Together with reference TRBV19 and TRBJ2-2, the CDR3 gives the full variable domain: DGGITQSPKYLFRKEGQNVTLSCEQNLNHDAMYWYRQDPGQGLRLIYYSQIVNDFQKGDIAEGYSVSREKKESFPLTVTSAQKNPTAFYLCASDRHGELFFGEGSRLTVL.

CDR3 protein: CASSLTRGRDSPLHF. The CDR3 nucleotides are TGTGCCAGCAGCTTGACAAGAGGTAGAGATTCACCCCTCCACTTT. This chain links TRBV5-6 with TRBJ1-6; D not certain. Germline loops: CDR1 SGHDT, CDR2 YYEEEE. V lost 1 base to trimming and J lost 8 bases, with 13 bases between them. The CDR3 consists of 15 residues.

This clone has only a few counts. The chain has TRBV6-6 and TRBJ2-4; possible D gene TRBD1, 6 bases. CDR1 is MNHNY and CDR2 is SVGAGI in the germline V gene (reference sequence). V was cut by 8 bases and J by 4 bases, with 18 bases left in between. The CDR3 contains 15 residues. The chain's CDR3 is CASRGTGQLKNIQYF. The CDR3 nucleotides read TGTGCCAGCCGCGGCACTGGACAGTTAAAAAACATTCAGTACTTC.

This clone was counted once. The CDR3 is CASSEIRASGSYEQYF. CDR3 coding DNA: TGTGCCAGCAGTGAAATTAGGGCTAGCGGGAGCTACGAGCAGTACTTC. V gene TRBV6-1 combines with J gene TRBJ2-7; the match to TRBD2 covers 10 bases. The CDR3 totals 16 residues. CDR1 is MNHNS and CDR2 is SASEGT in the germline V gene. V dropped 2 bases and J dropped 3; count of bases not matched to a gene: 7.

The J gene is TRBJ2-3, the V gene TRBV4-1, with a possible D match to TRBD2 (6 bases). V was clipped by 4 bases and J by 2 bases, with 16 bases between them. This CDR3 is 16 amino acids long. Germline values: CDR1 MGHRA, CDR2 YSYEKL. This CDR3 reads CASSPLGTEYTDTQYF. CDR3 nucleotides: TGCGCCAGCAGCCCTCTAGGGACTGAATACACAGATACGCAGTATTTT.

The count of this clone is one. The V call is TRBV28, the J call TRBJ2-7, with D possibly matching TRBD1 (6 bases). Germline CDR1 is MDHEN and CDR2 is SYDVKM. V shed 4 bases and J shed 4 bases, with 11 bases lying between them. This CDR3 is built from 13 residues. The CDR3 bases are TGTGCCAGCAGTTCAAGCGACAGGTACGAGCAGTACTTC. It codes for CASSSSDRYEQYF.